This T cell receptor beta chain was identified during a study of cytomegalovirus exposure and HLA in healthy donors listed by TCRdb under 2017. About the full investigation: In an earlier analysis of approximately 500 of the donors, 250 to 350 Gb of sequence data and approximately 120 million unique TCR beta sequences from about 180 million T cells were reported. The later analysis used no new phenotypic data to find candidate immune exposures, relying instead on TCR beta sequences and their occurrence across donors. A later analysis re-analyzed previously published TCR beta repertoires from 500 to 700 donors and added high-resolution HLA genotyping to study TCR occurrence patterns. Every discovery cohort repertoire had been produced on one sequencing platform. An earlier analysis of some 500 of the donors used high-throughput TCR beta sequencing to judge whether each TCR beta V gene segment behaved as functional or pseudogenic. Among roughly 370 genotyped donors of the cohort, an average of approximately 240,000 unique TCR beta nucleotide sequences were sequenced per donor, roughly 20% of them non-productive. High-throughput TCR immunosequencing, statistical association of individual TCRs with disease status, and machine learning were combined to predict cytomegalovirus infection status. Donor age, sex, ethnicity and CMV serostatus were compiled together with the repertoire data. The study was designed to test whether signatures of past pathogen exposure could be identified by cataloging public T cell receptors. The number of donors typed differed by locus, with about 629-630 for A, B, C, DRB1 and DQB1, around 500 for DQA1, 600 to 610 for DPA1, and some 440 for DPB1. Among the roughly 410 genotyped donors, around 79% belonged to the genetic ancestry cluster associated with self-reported Caucasian donors. Because of strong linkage in the cohort, roughly five DR-DQ haplotypes were treated as single units for association and clustering. A later genetic analysis used genome-wide SNP genotypes for about 55% of the 666 donors, treating that subset as a discovery cohort. Besides the first cohort of roughly 640 subjects, a separate validation cohort made up of 95 to 150 different subjects was used. Both class I and class II loci were covered by HLA typing, at four-digit resolution. About 320 gigabases of sequencing data and tens of millions of unique TCR sequences were included in an early release covering 550 to 650 HLA-typed donors. The T cell repertoires of several hundred subjects were profiled by immunosequencing and related to cytomegalovirus serostatus. Overall study results and their limits: Several of the top co-occurrence clusters appeared to be linked to parvovirus B19, influenza, CMV and Epstein-Barr virus, according to a later analysis. Because the 87-base-pair reads could not distinguish some IMGT-functional V segments, including TRBV6-2 and TRBV6-3, those segments were excluded. The study gave a list of around 170 TCR beta chains associated with cytomegalovirus. Because counts were too low, roughly 17 rarely observed V segments, including chromosome 9 orphons, were left out of the earlier analysis of 500 to 650 of the donors. Compared with the roughly 720-donor mean, donors in an Asian-associated ancestry cluster had fewer N-insertions in productive TCRs, according to a later genetic analysis. A further reported finding was that TCR beta sequences accurately predicted the HLA-A and HLA-B alleles for most subjects in the first cohort. At a false discovery rate of 0.05, a later analysis linked 16,951 TCR beta sequences to specific HLA alleles. Sequencing depth was assumed to be roughly uniform across donors in the presence/absence analyses, though that assumption may not hold. Correlated functional status among segregating V segments might reflect linkage disequilibrium, but an unknown experimental factor could not be ruled out. For the cohort, immune exposure information was limited to CMV serostatus. Compared with equally common non-associated chains, HLA-associated TCR beta chains in a later analysis were more clonally expanded and had lower generation probabilities. A later analysis found that TCR association rates varied across HLA loci, with DRB1 alleles showing the most associated TCRs and HLA-C alleles the fewest. In both the original and validation cohorts, the classifier was reported to diagnose cytomegalovirus status with high specificity and sensitivity. The sequencing pipeline was judged likely to have produced a cluster of highly shared sequence variants as a technical artifact. When HLA alleles, especially DR and DQ, strongly co-occurred, attributing TCR associations to individual alleles was difficult. The cohort was sequenced for TCR beta chains only, and without alpha or paired-chain data the features that could be detected were limited. A later analysis found that most CMV-associated TCR beta chains appeared HLA-restricted, with HLA associations seemingly driven largely by CMV exposure. Most TCR sequences were seen in very few donors, while some public TCRs were found in many individuals. Because HLA typing was missing for some donors at each locus, association tests included only the typed subset. In vitro tests confirmed that a few of the cytomegalovirus-associated TCR beta chains recognize cytomegalovirus antigens. The authors suggested that the approach could potentially be extended to other disease states and immunological phenotypes. In an earlier analysis of about 600 of the donors, most TCR beta V segments appeared in productive rearrangements about 90% or about 30% of the time, broadly matching IMGT annotations. V-gene and J-gene trimming of TCR beta chains was associated with a missense DCLRE1C variant in a later genetic analysis, and the association was replicated in an independent cohort.

Concerning this clone: What this receptor recognizes is not known.

In total, 500 to 700 healthy bone marrow donors made up the cohort. At the time of sampling, all cohort members were nominally healthy, though unrecorded immune exposures were likely present. The donor tested CMV seronegative and was one of the 352 seronegative cohort members. Every donor gave a peripheral blood sample, and the peripheral blood mononuclear cells from that sample were used for TCR beta sequencing. The Qiagen DNeasy Blood Extraction Kit was used to extract genomic DNA from the blood cell samples. The library came from the immunoSEQ multiplex PCR assay. For the multiplex PCR, a mixture combining 60 forward primers for TCR Vbeta segments and 13 reverse primers for TCR Jbeta segments was used. The CDR3 region of rearranged TCR beta genes was amplified from genomic DNA with a multiplex PCR assay. On the Illumina HiSeq System, the amplified TCR beta libraries were sequenced as 87-base-pair reads. As for the authors' bioinformatics: A later analysis tallied 75 million to 95 million unique TCR beta chains across the 550 to 850 repertoires, and approximately 9.9 million of those chains were shared by two or more donors. A nearest-neighbor algorithm error-corrected the raw reads and collapsed the reads into unique sequences, merging closely related sequences to remove PCR and sequencing errors. To assign V, D and J gene segments, CDR3 sequences were aligned to IMGT reference sequences. For a sequence to be retained, at least a six-nucleotide match to both a V gene segment and a J gene segment was required. Rearrangements were classified as productive when the CDR3 lacked stop codons and remained in frame with V and J, and all other rearrangements were classified as non-productive. CDR3 was defined by IMGT convention, running from the second conserved V-encoded cysteine to the conserved J-encoded phenylalanine. The earlier analysis of more than 450 of the donors excluded sequences that lacked an unambiguous match to a single V gene segment. In an earlier analysis of more than 500 of the donors, a V segment was called functional when productive rearrangements were above 56.7%, and segregating when the standard deviation between donors exceeded 5%. A statistical classification framework was built to diagnose cytomegalovirus status from the catalog of TCR beta chain sequences. V and J gene assignment, in a later analysis, came from comparing TCR nucleotide sequences with IMGT/GENE-DB human TR gene sequences. A later analysis assigned CDR3 sequences and most-parsimonious VDJ recombination scenarios with the TCRdist pipeline. In a later analysis, each TCR beta chain was defined by its CDR3 amino acid sequence together with its V-gene family, and reads without a unique V-gene family were excluded. To address suspected cross-contamination and a sequencing artifact, a later analysis removed 592 highly shared, low-generation-probability nucleotide sequences. A later analysis calculated a clonal expansion index for each public chain from normalized within-repertoire ranks of inferred template counts. A later analysis computed generation probabilities with a VDJ recombination model fitted to out-of-frame rearrangements, and checked the results against IGoR. In a later analysis, TCR-TCR, TCR-HLA and TCR-CMV co-occurrence was scored with hypergeometric tests, and a repertoire-size bias correction was applied to TCR pairs. False discovery rates were estimated in a later analysis by permuting HLA or CMV assignments 20 times. In a later analysis, co-occurring TCRs were grouped using DBSCAN, and TCRdist sequence similarity was added for clustering within HLA-allele-positive subsets. Co-occurrence clustering excluded repertoires with fewer than 30,000 or more than 120,000 public chains, plus five with anomalous nucleotide sharing. TCRdb obtained this table from immuneACCESS and retained in-frame rearrangements with V and J assigned. These tables miss some clones; where compared with another copy, unresolved V genes account for less than half of the shortfall, and the remainder is unexplained. Clonal size and the V and J genes are those of that table, whereas D and trimming came from the DNA. For this sample, the table gives about 140,000 clones. The biggest ten clones account for 0.9% to 1% of the sample.

CDR1 MGHDK and CDR2 SYGVNS were looked up in the germline V gene. There are 17 amino acids in the CDR3, from cysteine to phenylalanine inclusive. Here the CDR3 DNA is all that survives: 51 bases in frame from base 1. V is pruned by 3 bases and J by 1 base, leaving 8 bases of the junction without a gene match. The chain couples TRBV25-1 to TRBJ2-4; a stretch of 8 junction bases matches TRBD1. The sample consisted of PBMCs. The receptor was isolated from a male donor in good health and CMV-seronegative. CDR3 sequence: CASSEPGQVGAKNIQYF. The DNA is as follows: TGTGCCAGCAGTGAGCCGGGACAGGTCGGGGCCAAAAACATTCAGTACTTC.